A single sample is the source of the 10 T cell receptor beta chains below, sequenced in a study of technical replicates of blood from a few donors. Sequencing was performed with immunoSEQ multiplex PCR; in TCRdb, only in-frame clones are kept and a portion is missing. Of around 60,000 clones in the sample, roughly 92% were seen once. Sequencing input: PBMCs. The receptors stem from a human donor in good health. Some clones in this sample may be carry-over from other donors' samples.

V is TRBV6-1 and J is TRBJ1-5, with 7 positions matching TRBD1. CDR1 is MNHNS, CDR2 SASEGT, per germline. The CDR3 covers 15 residues. V lost 0 bases to trimming and J lost 9 bases; unmatched junction nucleotides: 8. CDR3 protein: CASSEALRGERPQHF. The DNA of the CDR3 is TGTGCCAGCAGTGAAGCGCTCAGGGGGGAACGGCCCCAGCATTTT.

This clone has a single count. V and J are TRBV9 and TRBJ2-2; D might be TRBD2 (5 bases). Germline V lookup: CDR1 SGDLS, CDR2 YYNGEE. The CDR3 is made up of 15 amino acids. The ends were cut back, 3 bases at V and 2 bases at J, with 11 bases in the middle. In nucleotides, the CDR3 is TGTGCCAGCAGCGCGCAGCGGAGCAACACCGGGGAGCTGTTTTTT. Its translation: CASSAQRSNTGELFF.

DNA for the CDR3: TGTGCCAGCAGCGAGCCCGATAGACAGGGACCCTACGAGCAGTACTTC. It is translated as CASSEPDRQGPYEQYF. J is TRBJ2-7 and V is TRBV11-2; 7 positions agree with TRBD1. CDR3 length equals 16 residues. Germline V gene lookup returns CDR1 SGHAT and CDR2 FQNNGV. The junction had 12 bases not matched to a gene; V was cut back by 5 bases and J by 2 bases.

The gene calls are TRBV2 and TRBJ1-1; TRBD1 is a possible D gene (5 bases). Germline CDR1 reads SNHLY; CDR2 reads FYNNEI. The CDR3 extends over 13 amino acids. The V gene lost 7 bases and the J gene lost 5 bases, with 14 bases spanning the gap. The DNA of the CDR3 is TGTGCCAGCATCAGCAGGGTTTGGACTGAAGCTTTCTTT. Its translation: CASISRVWTEAFF. Full variable domain (outside the CDR3, taken from reference TRBV2 and TRBJ1-1): EPEVTQTPSHQVTQMGQEVILRCVPISNHLYFYWYRQILGQKVEFLVSFYNNEISEKSEIFDDQFSVERPDGSNFTLKIRSTKLEDSAMYFCASISRVWTEAFFGQGTRLTVV.

The gene calls are TRBV10-3 and TRBJ2-7; D is perhaps TRBD2 (5 bases). The germline V and J ends were trimmed by 4 bases and 6 bases, with 16 bases remaining between them. CDR1 is ENHRY, CDR2 SYGVKD, per germline. The CDR3 consists of 14 residues. CDR3 sequence: CAISGVLAGGEQYF. CDR3 in DNA: TGTGCCATCAGTGGGGTGCTAGCAGGCGGCGAGCAGTACTTC.

V usage is TRBV2 and J usage is TRBJ2-1; no clear D. The CDR3 runs to 13 residues. Per the germline V gene, CDR1 is SNHLY and CDR2 is FYNNEI. The V end lost 4 bases, the J end lost 6 bases, and 10 bases lay between the germline ends. CDR3 nucleotide sequence: TGTGCCAGCAGTGCAGGCCAGCTCAATGAGCAGTTCTTC. Translation: CASSAGQLNEQFF.

This chain joins TRBV6-1 and TRBJ2-7; TRBD1 might be the D (5 bases). The V gene's germline CDR1 is MNHNS and CDR2 SASEGT. The CDR3 spans 14 residues. V gave up 1 base and J gave up 4 bases, with 11 bases separating them. As DNA, the CDR3 is TGTGCCAGCAGTGAAGAGCAGGGTCGGTACGAGCAGTACTTC. It translates to CASSEEQGRYEQYF.

The V call is TRBV7-9, the J call TRBJ2-3; tentative D call: TRBD1 (6 bases). The CDR3 runs 16 residues. Trimming took 3 bases from V and 2 from J, leaving 15 bases between them. The V gene's germline CDR1 is SEHNR and CDR2 FQNEAQ (reference sequence). Here the CDR3 reads CASSFGTSFNTDTQYF. CDR3 nucleotides: TGTGCCAGCAGCTTCGGGACAAGTTTTAACACAGATACGCAGTATTTT.

This clone has a single count. V is TRBV30 and J is TRBJ1-5; 7 bases match TRBD1. V dropped 2 bases and J dropped 0; count of bases not matched to a gene: 4. The CDR3 loop spans 15 amino acids. The germline CDR1 and CDR2 sequences are GTSNPN and SVGIG (reference sequence). CDR3 loop: CAWSPGQASNQPQHF. The CDR3 DNA sequence: TGTGCCTGGAGTCCTGGACAGGCTAGCAATCAGCCCCAGCATTTT.

For the CDR3, the DNA is TGTGCCAGCTCCCTGGACAGGTCGACCAAAAACATTCAGTACTTC. Its protein is CASSLDRSTKNIQYF. The chain combines TRBV18 with TRBJ2-4, with 7 nucleotides matching TRBD1. From germline, CDR1 is KGHSH and CDR2 LQKENI. This CDR3 region has 15 residues. Losses at the gene ends were 6 bases for V and 2 bases for J; bases not matched to a gene: 7.